Listed here are 2 T cell receptor beta chains from one sample, sequenced in a study of low-dose radiotherapy and immunotherapy resistance in tumors. Both TCRalpha and TCRbeta chains were reverse transcribed with V-gene-specific primers. Over about 19 PCR cycles, TCRs were amplified from a constant-region primer and V-primer adapter. TCRdb re-called the reads through MiXCR, storing one row per CDR3 protein. The table has approximately 80,000 distinct CDR3 sequences, 15% to 20% seen once. Time point meaning: after trial treatment. As to treatment: LDRT plus nivolumab, ipilimumab, low-dose cyclophosphamide and aspirin (RACIN trial). The sample consisted of PBMCs, taken after low-dose radiotherapy plus immunotherapy. The source of these receptors is a male donor with prostate cancer.

This clonotype was recorded at least ten times. The chain has TRBV7-2 and TRBJ2-7; unclear D gene. V was pared by 0 bases and J by 6 bases, with 9 bases between. CDR3 size: 13 residues. Germline V gene data show CDR1 as SGHTA and CDR2 as FQGNSA. The CDR3 nucleotides are TGTGCCAGCAGCTTAGCCGGAGTTTCCGAGCAGTACTTC. This codes for CASSLAGVSEQYF.

This clonotype was seen ten or more times. This chain connects TRBV28 to TRBJ2-4, with TRBD2 matching 7 bases. The CDR3 runs to 14 residues. The germline CDR1 and CDR2 sequences are MDHEN and SYDVKM. The J segment lost 0 bases and the V segment lost 6 bases, leaving 2 bases of the junction unmatched. In DNA, the CDR3 is TGTGCCAGCAGGGGGGGGGTAGCCAAAAACATTCAGTACTTC. The encoded protein is CASRGGVAKNIQYF. The full variable domain, rest sourced from reference TRBV28 and TRBJ2-4, is DVKVTQSSRYLVKRTGEKVFLECVQDMDHENMFWYRQDPGLGLRLIYFSYDVKMKEKGDIPEGYSVSREKKERFSLILESASTNQTSMYLCASRGGVAKNIQYFGAGTRLSVL.